The sequence of this TCR beta chain was determined in a study of cytomegalovirus exposure and HLA in healthy donors. PCR used 60 Vbeta primers and 13 Jbeta primers. Sequenced by immunoSEQ multiplex PCR; TCRdb stores in-frame clones only, minus some. This sample's table has about 120,000 clones. J lost 5 bases, V lost 5 bases, and 10 bases had no gene match. This CDR3 has 16 amino acids. Germline V gene data show CDR1 as SGHTA and CDR2 as FQGNSA. This TCR derives from a man between 18 and 29 years old in good health and CMV-seronegative. Sequencing used PBMCs. V usage is TRBV7-2 and J usage is TRBJ2-2; 8 bases map to TRBD1. CDR3 in amino acids: CASSVRQGLSTGELFF. CDR3 DNA sequence: TGTGCCAGCAGCGTCCGACAGGGGTTGTCGACCGGGGAGCTGTTTTTT. Full variable domain (remainder filled in from reference TRBV7-2 and TRBJ2-2): GAGVSQSPSNKVTEKGKDVELRCDPISGHTALYWYRQSLGQGLEFLIYFQGNSAPDKSGLPSDRFSAERTGGSVSTLTIQRTQQEDSAVYLCASSVRQGLSTGELFFGEGSRLTVL.